These 26 T cell receptor beta chains share one sample of origin, sequenced in a study of T-cell reconstitution after alpha-beta-depleted transplantation in children. The study's findings and limits: Newly generated T cells supplied most T-cell counts and diversity one year post-transplant.

No cognate antigen is known for these TCRs. It was with unique molecular identifiers that the TCRbeta library was prepared. MiXCR, applied by TCRdb to the PCR reads, yields one record per CDR3 protein. The sample contains around 300,000 distinct CDR3 sequences, over 7% of which appear only once. The source material was peripheral blood, sampled 360 days after TCRalphabeta/CD19-depleted stem cell transplant. These receptors all come from a female patient aged 2 to 10 who had a stem cell transplant for Fanconi anemia, so the T cells may come from the graft donor.

The table lists this clonotype with many counts. The genes are TRBV12-3 or TRBV12-4 and TRBJ2-7, with D possibly TRBD2 on 5 matching bases. The CDR3 is 15 amino acids. V lost 3 bases and J lost 3, with 15 bases in between. CDR3 nucleotide sequence: TGTGCCAGCAGTTTTGGGAGACTCTGGGGCTACGAGCAGTACTTC. Translated, it gives CASSFGRLWGYEQYF.

This clonotype was observed many times. The genes are TRBV12-3 or TRBV12-4 and TRBJ2-3, with TRBD1 matching 8 bases. Trimming cost V 4 bases and J 2 bases; bases outside gene matches: 5. CDR3 length: 15 amino acids. The CDR3 reads CASSSRTGTTDTQYF. DNA for the CDR3: TGTGCCAGCAGTTCCCGGACAGGGACCACAGATACGCAGTATTTT.

The table lists this clonotype with many counts. The chain recombines TRBV20-1 with TRBJ2-3, with 12 positions matching TRBD2. The CDR3 contains 17 residues. V lost 4 bases to trimming and J lost 0 bases; unmatched junction nucleotides: 8. Germline V lookup: CDR1 DFQATT, CDR2 SNEGSKA (reference sequence). This CDR3 reads CSAIAPTSGGSTDTQYF. The CDR3 region has the DNA TGCAGTGCTATCGCCCCCACTAGCGGGGGGAGCACAGATACGCAGTATTTT.

This clonotype was observed a handful of times. The J gene is TRBJ1-1, the V gene TRBV9, with a tentative D call TRBD1 (6 bases). CDR3 length: 15 amino acids. Trimming took off 4 bases at V and 8 bases at J, with 21 bases between the two ends. The germline gives CDR1 SGDLS, CDR2 YYNGEE. CDR3 sequence reads: CASSPGRGYWGEAFF. In nucleotides, the CDR3 is TGTGCCAGCAGCCCCGGGAGGGGGTATTGGGGAGAAGCTTTCTTT. The variable domain in full, with the rest retrieved from reference TRBV9 and TRBJ1-1, is DSGVTQTPKHLITATGQRVTLRCSPRSGDLSVYWYQQSLDQGLQFLIQYYNGEERAKGNILERFSAQQFPDLHSELNLSSLELGDSALYFCASSPGRGYWGEAFFGQGTRLTVV.

This clonotype was detected many times. J is TRBJ2-7 and V is TRBV7-9; D remains unclear. Between the trimmed V and J ends, which lost 1 base and 0 bases, there was a span of 13 bases. Looked up from germline, CDR1 is SEHNR and CDR2 is FQNEAQ (reference sequence). The CDR3 spans 16 residues. CDR3: CASSLVAGFSSYEQYF. The DNA of the CDR3 is TGTGCCAGCAGCTTAGTGGCCGGGTTTAGCTCCTACGAGCAGTACTTC.

This clonotype has a count of ten or more. The chain uses TRBV20-1 and TRBJ1-5; 8 bases match TRBD1. Germline V CDR1 and CDR2: DFQATT, SNEGSKA (reference sequence). The CDR3 contains 14 residues. Losses at the gene ends were 6 bases for V and 7 bases for J; bases not matched to a gene: 11. The chain's CDR3 is CSAVTGAVWQPQHF. DNA for the CDR3: TGCAGTGCCGTGACAGGGGCCGTCTGGCAGCCCCAGCATTTT.

This clonotype was detected many times. CDR3 nucleotide sequence: TGTGCCAGCAGTACCCCTATACTTGGCGGGGGCCCCGGACCCTACAATGAGCAGTTCTTC. This encodes CASSTPILGGGPGPYNEQFF. This sequence joins TRBV12-3 or TRBV12-4 and TRBJ2-1; possibly TRBD2 for D (7 bases). The CDR3 length is 20 residues. The V gene lost 5 bases and the J gene lost 2 bases, with 28 bases spanning the gap.

The sample holds many counts of this clonotype. V gene TRBV5-1 combines with J gene TRBJ2-1, with D tentatively TRBD2 (5 bases). Per germline, CDR1 SGHRS and CDR2 YFSETQ. The CDR3 totals 15 residues. The V gene lost 1 base and the J gene lost 0 bases, with 8 bases spanning the gap. As DNA, the CDR3 is TGCGCCAGCAGCTTGTACGGGATCTCCTACAATGAGCAGTTCTTC. The encoded protein is CASSLYGISYNEQFF.

This clonotype has only a few counts. CDR3 bases: TGCGCCAGCAGCCAAGAGGTGGGACAGGGGCATGCCAAAAACATTCAGTACTTC. This sequence encodes CASSQEVGQGHAKNIQYF. The V and J genes are TRBV4-3 and TRBJ2-4, with 10 bases identical to TRBD1. Germline V gives CDR1 LGHNA, CDR2 YSLEER. J gave up 1 base and V 0 bases, and 6 bases lay outside the gene matches. The CDR3 covers 18 residues.

Concerning this clonotype itself: At one boundary the junction diverges from the germline segment, which might be a read error. The gene calls are TRBV18 and TRBJ2-2; D tentatively reads TRBD1 or TRBD2 (6 bases each). The germline V gene has CDR1 KGHSH and CDR2 LQKENI. This CDR3 has 16 residues. The DNA for the CDR3 is TGTGCCAGCTCCCCACTAGCAGGGGCGAACACCGGGGAGCTGTTTTTT. Protein product: CASSPLAGANTGELFF.

The chain is built from TRBV5-4 and TRBJ2-2; D perhaps matches TRBD1 (5 bases). The CDR3 totals 15 residues. Per germline, CDR1 SGHNT and CDR2 YYREEE (reference sequence). Trimming removed 4 bases from V and 2 bases from J, with 12 bases in between. This chain's CDR3 is CASSLYRGNTGELFF. The CDR3 bases are TGTGCCAGCAGCCTATATAGGGGAAACACCGGGGAGCTGTTTTTT.

V is TRBV5-1 and J is TRBJ1-2; the D gene is possibly TRBD1 (6 bases). CDR3 length: 12 residues. With 2 bases removed from V and 6 bases from J, the gap between germline ends came to 8 bases. Germline loops: CDR1 SGHRS, CDR2 YFSETQ. Here the CDR3 DNA reads TGCGCCAGCAGCTTTGCAGGGGATGGCTACACCTTC. Translation gives CASSFAGDGYTF.

This clonotype was observed many times. CDR3 sequence (DNA): TGCAGCGTTGACGGGCGGGGGGGCCTCACAGATACGCAGTATTTT. Residues: CSVDGRGGLTDTQYF. The chain uses TRBV29-1 and TRBJ2-3, with 9 bases fitting TRBD2. This CDR3 is built from 15 residues. Looked up from germline, CDR1 is SQVTM and CDR2 is ANQGSEA. With 3 bases clipped from V and 2 bases from J, the junction kept 6 bases outside the gene matches.

The V and J genes are TRBV14 and TRBJ2-2; no clear D gene. Per germline, CDR1 SGHDN and CDR2 FVKESK. The V gene lost 0 bases and the J gene lost 1 base, with 15 bases spanning the gap. The CDR3 has 18 amino acids. CDR3 nucleotide sequence: TGTGCCAGCAGCCAAGAAGGAGCGTGGGGATGGAACACCGGGGAGCTGTTTTTT. Its translation: CASSQEGAWGWNTGELFF.

There are many counts of this clonotype. The chain couples TRBV7-3 to TRBJ2-7, with 7 nucleotides matching TRBD1. V was clipped by 6 bases and J by 9 bases; unmatched bases: 2. The CDR3 totals 10 residues. Germline assignment: CDR1 SGHTA and CDR2 FQGTGA. The DNA of the CDR3 is TGTGCCAGCAGTCGGACAGGGCAGTACTTC. Amino acids: CASSRTGQYF.

In its sample, this clonotype was seen many times. The V gene is TRBV5-1, the J gene TRBJ2-2, with a possible D match to TRBD1 (5 bases). Trimming took off 10 bases at V and 5 bases at J, with 12 bases between the two ends. Per the germline V gene, CDR1 is SGHRS and CDR2 is YFSETQ. The CDR3 length is 12 residues. The CDR3 region is CAVSTDTGELFF. As DNA, the CDR3 is TGCGCCGTCTCGACAGATACCGGGGAGCTGTTTTTT.

This clonotype was detected ten times or more. The chain combines TRBV6-5 with TRBJ2-2; a weak D match, TRBD2 (5 bases). The germline V gene encodes CDR1 MNHEY and CDR2 SVGAGI. V lost 0 bases, J lost 6 bases, and 8 bases lay in between. The CDR3 length is 14 residues. The CDR3 region is CASSYSNSAGELFF. The CDR3 DNA sequence: TGTGCCAGCAGTTACTCGAATAGCGCCGGGGAGCTGTTTTTT.

This clonotype was found many times. The chain is built from TRBV7-8 and TRBJ2-5; possibly TRBD2 for D (5 bases). This CDR3 is 14 amino acids long. Germline values: CDR1 SGHVS, CDR2 FQNEAQ. Trimming took off 5 bases at V and 7 bases at J, with 17 bases between the two ends. CDR3 in amino acids: CASSETNLEGTQYF. In nucleotides, the CDR3 is TGTGCCAGCAGCGAAACGAACCTAGAGGGGACCCAGTACTTC.

In this sample, this clonotype turned up many times. The J gene is TRBJ2-1, the V gene TRBV10-3; tentative D call: TRBD1 (5 bases). CDR1 is ENHRY, CDR2 SYGVKD, per germline. The V gene lost 5 bases and the J gene lost 9 bases, with 11 bases spanning the gap. There are 12 residues in the CDR3. The CDR3 sequence is CAISPTDVEQFF. Here the CDR3 DNA reads TGTGCCATCAGTCCGACAGACGTTGAGCAGTTCTTC.

The sample holds a few counts of this clonotype. An end of the junction differs from the germline gene, which may be a read error. J is TRBJ2-7 and V is TRBV7-7, with 7 positions matching TRBD2. Germline CDR1 SSHAT, CDR2 FNYEAQ (reference sequence). The CDR3 has 17 residues. CDR3 coding DNA: TGTGCTAGCAGCTTAGCGCTGGGGCGGGGGAGCTCCTACGAGCAGTACTTC. Its translation: CASSLALGRGSSYEQYF.

This clonotype was counted ten times or more. The chain recombines TRBV5-1 with TRBJ2-2; a possible D gene is TRBD2 (6 bases). The germline CDR1 and CDR2 sequences are SGHRS and YFSETQ. The CDR3 consists of 17 residues. V was cut by 2 bases and J by 3 bases, with 17 bases left in between. CDR3 bases: TGCGCCAGCAGCTTCTCGGCTAGCGAACTCTACACCGGGGAGCTGTTTTTT. It codes for CASSFSASELYTGELFF.

This clonotype was seen many times. The chain has TRBV6-1 and TRBJ2-7; D possibly corresponds to TRBD1 (6 bases). V lost 7 bases and J 1 base, leaving 14 bases between the germline ends. CDR3 length: 14 amino acids. Germline V gives CDR1 MNHNS, CDR2 SASEGT. CDR3 in DNA: TGTGCCAGCAAGAGTCAGGGGTATTCCTACGAGCAGTACTTC. This gives the protein CASKSQGYSYEQYF.

In this sample, this clonotype turned up many times. The rearrangement joins TRBV3-1 to TRBJ2-1; D perhaps matches TRBD2 (5 bases). The CDR3 sequence is 15 residues long. CDR1 and CDR2 (germline): LGHDT, YNNKEL (reference sequence). Deletions cut 1 base from V and 5 bases from J, with 12 bases between. The CDR3 protein is CASSQAVLGDNEQFF. The CDR3 coding sequence is TGTGCCAGCAGCCAAGCGGTCCTCGGGGACAATGAGCAGTTCTTC.

This clonotype was detected many times. This chain uses TRBV3-1 with TRBJ2-7; D uncertain. V shed 0 bases and J shed 2 bases, with 8 bases lying between them. CDR3 size: 14 residues. Germline V gives CDR1 LGHDT, CDR2 YNNKEL (reference sequence). The CDR3 DNA is TGTGCCAGCAGCCAAGATCTCAACCCCTACGAGCAGTACTTC. This sequence encodes CASSQDLNPYEQYF.

This chain connects TRBV29-1 to TRBJ1-1; tentatively, D is TRBD1 (5 bases). Germline V gives CDR1 SQVTM, CDR2 ANQGSEA. The V gene lost 0 bases and the J gene lost 0 bases, with 20 bases spanning the gap. The CDR3 sequence is 18 residues long. The CDR3 DNA sequence: TGCAGCGTTGAAGACGTAGGTGAGACAGTACCAATGAACACTGAAGCTTTCTTT. As protein: CSVEDVGETVPMNTEAFF.

This chain's CDR3 is CAFSSPTSGNTTEYEQYF. Here the CDR3 DNA reads TGTGCCTTCAGTTCCCCGACTAGCGGGAACACCACCGAATACGAGCAGTACTTC. This chain joins TRBV2 and TRBJ2-7, with 11 bases that match TRBD2. Germline lookup yields CDR1 SNHLY and CDR2 FYNNEI. V lost 11 bases and J lost 4; bases outside the gene matches: 22. The CDR3 sequence is 18 residues long.